The 15 T cell receptor beta chains presented below share a single source sample, sequenced in a study of blood T cells in healthy people across ages. Alongside a J-beta primer mix, a sample-barcoded 5' primer served in a second PCR lasting roughly 6 to 12 cycles. TCRdb reanalysed the 5' RACE reads using MiXCR and keeps one entry per CDR3 protein. This sample carries 630,000 or so distinct CDR3 sequences, 32% of them seen once, and the ten largest clones take approximately 15%. The source material was blood. These TCRs come from a woman of 80 years or more in good health.

This clonotype was detected only a few times. This may arise from a read error, as a much more abundant clone is one base away. This chain connects TRBV6-1 to TRBJ1-2; weak D call: TRBD1 (5 bases). Per the germline V gene, CDR1 is MNHNS and CDR2 is SASEGT. This CDR3 has 13 residues. The DNA of the CDR3 is TGTGCCAGCAGGGAAGCGCAGGGCTATGGCTACACCTTC. As protein: CASREAQGYGYTF.

The chain employs TRBV5-1 and TRBJ1-1, with 11 positions matching TRBD1. Germline CDR1 is SGHRS and CDR2 is YFSETQ. This CDR3 is 15 amino acids long. J gave up 5 bases and V 5 bases, and 8 bases lay outside the gene matches. This chain's CDR3 is CASRPRTGGGTEAFF. For the CDR3, the DNA is TGCGCCAGCAGACCACGGACAGGGGGCGGAACTGAAGCTTTCTTT.

A few counts support this clonotype. A much more abundant neighbour one base away suggests this may be a read error. This chain joins TRBV7-3 and TRBJ2-1; no reliable D call. CDR3 length equals 15 residues. CDR1 and CDR2 (germline): SGHTA, FQGTGA. DNA for the CDR3: TGTGCCAGCGGCTTAAATACCGACTCCTACAATGAGCAGTTCTTC. Amino acid sequence: CASGLNTDSYNEQFF.

This clonotype was seen many times. This sequence joins TRBV7-9 and TRBJ2-1, with 11 bases matching TRBD2. After removal of 6 bases from V and 3 bases from J, the junction contained 4 bases not matched to a gene. The CDR3 totals 15 residues. In germline, CDR1 is SEHNR, CDR2 FQNEAQ (reference sequence). CDR3 nucleotide sequence: TGTGCCAGCAGGGACCTAGCGGGGGGCTACAATGAGCAGTTCTTC. This sequence encodes CASRDLAGGYNEQFF.

In the case of this clonotype: A much larger clone lies one base from this, so it may be a read error. The chain carries TRBV27 and TRBJ2-7; possible D gene TRBD2, 7 bases. The length of the CDR3 is 14 residues. Germline V gene data show CDR1 as MNHEY and CDR2 as SMNVEV (reference sequence). CDR3 in amino acids: CASSLGRGFYERYF. CDR3 coding DNA: TGTGCCAGCAGTTTAGGGAGGGGGTTCTACGAGCGGTACTTC.

This clonotype was counted many times. Possible read error: a much larger clone is one base away. The chain joins TRBV29-1 to TRBJ2-6; D possibly uses TRBD1 or TRBD2 (5 bases each). CDR1 is SQVTM, CDR2 ANQGSEA, per germline. This CDR3 contains 16 residues. CDR3 residues: CSVASTAAPGANVRTF. The CDR3 nucleotides read TGCAGCGTCGCCTCGACGGCAGCCCCCGGGGCCAACGTCCGGACTTTC.

This clonotype has at least ten counts. The rearrangement links TRBV28 to TRBJ2-5, with D perhaps matching TRBD1 (6 bases). Germline lookup yields CDR1 MDHEN and CDR2 SYDVKM. Trimming took off 0 bases at V and 5 bases at J, with 7 bases between the two ends. This CDR3 has 13 residues. CDR3 DNA sequence: TGTGCCAGCAGTTTATGGGGGGCCGAGACCCAGTACTTC. Translated, it gives CASSLWGAETQYF.

The sample holds many counts of this clonotype. The rearrangement links TRBV2 to TRBJ2-4, with a weak D call TRBD1 (5 bases). This CDR3 has 13 residues. The germline V gene encodes CDR1 SNHLY and CDR2 FYNNEI. V was shortened by 3 bases and J by 6 bases, with 9 bases between the two germline ends. CDR3 protein: CASSEGLGNIQYF. CDR3 nucleotide sequence: TGTGCCAGCAGTGAGGGGCTCGGAAACATTCAGTACTTC.

This clonotype was found many times. The genes are TRBV12-3 or TRBV12-4 and TRBJ2-7; TRBD1 matches at 8 bases. The CDR3 spans 14 residues. J gave up 7 bases and V 3 bases, and 8 bases lay outside the gene matches. The CDR3 is CASSLGQGAFEQYF. The CDR3 region has the DNA TGTGCCAGCAGTTTGGGTCAGGGGGCGTTTGAGCAGTACTTC.

This clonotype was seen a few times. The chain recombines TRBV7-8 with TRBJ2-2, with 10 bases fitting TRBD1. This CDR3 spans 16 amino acids. V gave up 7 bases and J gave up 5 bases; unmatched junction bases: 10. The germline CDR1 and CDR2 sequences are SGHVS and FQNEAQ. This CDR3 is CASTTLRTGGTGELFF. The CDR3 nucleotides read TGTGCCAGCACCACCCTGAGGACAGGGGGGACCGGGGAGCTGTTTTTT. The full variable domain, rest sourced from reference TRBV7-8 and TRBJ2-2, is GAGVSQSPRYKVAKRGQDVALRCDPISGHVSLFWYQQALGQGPEFLTYFQNEAQLDKSGLPSDRFFAERPEGSVSTLKIQRTQQEDSAVYLCASTTLRTGGTGELFFGEGSRLTVL.

On this clonotype: A much larger clone sits a single nucleotide away, making a read error possible. This sequence joins TRBV11-3 and TRBJ2-1; maybe TRBD2 (6 bases). From germline, CDR1 is SGHNT and CDR2 YENEEA. The CDR3 is made up of 16 amino acids. Trimming stripped 5 bases from V and 3 bases from J, with 17 bases between. The CDR3: CASSPNVGGVYNEQFF. The CDR3, as DNA: TGTGCCAGCAGCCCCAATGTCGGCGGGGTCTACAATGAGCAGTTCTTC.

This clonotype was seen more than once but under ten times. It may be a read error: a sequence one base away is much more abundant. J is TRBJ2-3 and V is TRBV20-1; 8 bases fit TRBD2. With 4 bases clipped from V and 6 bases from J, the junction kept 6 bases outside the gene matches. This CDR3 comprises 13 residues. Per the germline V gene, CDR1 is DFQATT and CDR2 is SNEGSKA (reference sequence). This CDR3 reads CSATPGGGDTQYF. CDR3 DNA sequence: TGCAGTGCTACCCCCGGGGGGGGGGATACGCAGTATTTT.

The V and J genes are TRBV9 and TRBJ2-1; 8 bases agree with TRBD2. The CDR3 extends over 15 amino acids. Germline CDR1 SGDLS, CDR2 YYNGEE. Trimming cost V 0 bases and J 3 bases; bases outside gene matches: 2. CDR3 protein: CASSVAGGNYNEQFF. The CDR3 nucleotides read TGTGCCAGCAGCGTAGCGGGGGGGAACTACAATGAGCAGTTCTTC. The full variable domain, in which reference TRBV9 and TRBJ2-1 provide the parts outside the CDR3, is DSGVTQTPKHLITATGQRVTLRCSPRSGDLSVYWYQQSLDQGLQFLIQYYNGEERAKGNILERFSAQQFPDLHSELNLSSLELGDSALYFCASSVAGGNYNEQFFGPGTRLTVL.

This clonotype appeared many times. The V call is TRBV10-2, the J call TRBJ2-7, with D unclear. The CDR3 is made up of 11 amino acids. V lost 4 bases and J lost 5, with 6 bases in between. Germline values: CDR1 WSHSY, CDR2 SAAADI. The CDR3 DNA reads TGCGCCAGCAGTGTGGGGAACGAGCAGTACTTC. It translates to CASSVGNEQYF.

This clonotype was counted only a few times. An end of the junction does not agree with germline; a read error may underlie this. The chain carries TRBV20-1 and TRBJ2-7; D perhaps matches TRBD1 (6 bases). Germline assignment: CDR1 DFQATT and CDR2 SNEGSKA (reference sequence). The CDR3 length is 12 residues. The DNA of the CDR3 is TGCAGGGCTAGTCGGACAGACTACGAGCAGTACTTC. Amino acid sequence: CRASRTDYEQYF.